This T cell receptor (beta chain) was observed in a study of response to subunit inactivated influenza vaccine. Regarding the study as a whole: Researchers suggested that each seasonal influenza vaccination recruits few new T cells.

TCRdb re-derived calls from the RT-PCR reads in MiXCR, one entry per CDR3 protein. The sample carries 710,000 or so distinct CDR3 sequences, less than 20% recorded once. The V gene end was trimmed by 4 bases and the J gene end by 7 bases; junction bases not matched to a gene: 11. This CDR3 region has 16 residues. The germline gives CDR1 MNHEY, CDR2 SMNVEV (reference sequence). This clonotype was observed at least ten times. Its matching antigen is unknown. Sample: PBMCs from blood, taken 12 days after vaccination. The gene calls are TRBV27 and TRBJ2-1, with 9 nucleotides matching TRBD2. This sequence was found in a man aged 50-60 years who received an inactivated influenza vaccine. CDR3 sequence (DNA): TGTGCCAGCAGTTCCCCGTCGAGCGGGGGGCGGAATGAGCAGTTCTTC. Translated, it gives CASSSPSSGGRNEQFF.